The 17 T cell receptor beta chains presented below share a single source sample, sequenced in a study of human T cells and chemical hapten exposure. Time point denoted: pre-sensitization, week 0. Treatment specified: therapeutic diphenylcyclopropenone sensitization with weekly scalp DPC. TCRdb reprocessed the RACE reads with MiXCR, giving one entry per CDR3 protein. The sample has roughly 50,000 distinct CDR3 sequences; approximately 10% are singletons. The sample in question was whole blood, obtained in connection with sensitization to the hapten diphenylcyclopropenone (DPC). The receptors were sampled from a man between 35 and 55 years old with alopecia areata. Some clones in this sample may be carry-over from other donors' samples.

This clonotype was detected a few times. This chain uses TRBV6-6 with TRBJ1-5, with D possibly TRBD1 on 5 matching bases. V shed 5 bases and J shed 0 bases, with 11 bases lying between them. Germline CDR1 is MNHNY and CDR2 is SVGAGI (reference sequence). There are 15 residues in the CDR3. CDR3 residues: CASSHGQDSNQPQHF. Here the CDR3 DNA reads TGTGCCAGCAGTCACGGACAAGATAGCAATCAGCCCCAGCATTTT.

This clonotype was picked up many times. This chain connects TRBV11-2 to TRBJ2-6; D is undetermined. CDR3 length equals 13 residues. CDR1 and CDR2 (germline): SGHAT, FQNNGV. Trimming pared 6 bases from V and 1 base from J, leaving 4 bases between. This chain's CDR3 is CASRISGANVLTF. The DNA of the CDR3 is TGTGCCAGCAGGATTTCTGGGGCCAACGTCCTGACTTTC.

This clonotype was found many times. The rearrangement uses TRBV12-3 or TRBV12-4 and TRBJ1-1; no reliable D call. Trimming took 1 base from V and 1 from J, leaving 4 bases between them. The CDR3 extends over 13 amino acids. As DNA, the CDR3 is TGTGCCAGCAGTTTAGGTCAGAACACTGAAGCTTTCTTT. This encodes CASSLGQNTEAFF.

The chain uses TRBV20-1 and TRBJ2-7; unclear D gene. The germline V gene encodes CDR1 DFQATT and CDR2 SNEGSKA (reference sequence). Trimming shortened V by 3 bases and J by 2 bases, and 17 bases separated the two germline ends. The CDR3 is 15 amino acids. The CDR3 DNA reads TGCAGTGCTAGGAATGTGGGCTCTATTACCTACGAGCAGTACTTC. Its translation is CSARNVGSITYEQYF.

A few counts support this clonotype. The chain carries TRBV18 and TRBJ2-7; weak D call: TRBD2 (5 bases). CDR1 is KGHSH and CDR2 is LQKENI in the germline V gene. CDR3 size: 13 residues. V shed 3 bases and J shed 4 bases, with 10 bases lying between them. In DNA, the CDR3 is TGTGCCAGCTCACCTGAAACGGGGTACGAGCAGTACTTC. It yields the protein CASSPETGYEQYF. Using reference TRBV18 and TRBJ2-7 for the parts outside the CDR3, the full variable domain is NAGVMQNPRHLVRRRGQEARLRCSPMKGHSHVYWYRQLPEEGLKFMVYLQKENIIDESGMPKERFSAEFPKEGPSILRIQQVVRGDSAAYFCASSPETGYEQYFGPGTRLTVT.

This clonotype has a handful of counts. CDR3 sequence reads: CASSWDRGQGTGELFF. CDR3 coding DNA: TGTGCCAGCAGTTGGGACAGGGGGCAAGGCACCGGGGAGCTGTTTTTT. The rearrangement links TRBV6-1 to TRBJ2-2; the match to TRBD1 covers 12 bases. The CDR3 loop spans 16 amino acids. With 5 bases clipped from V and 4 bases from J, the junction kept 5 bases outside the gene matches. CDR1 MNHNS and CDR2 SASEGT come from the germline V gene.

This clonotype was found once. V is TRBV20-1 and J is TRBJ1-1, with D unclear. The CDR3 is 14 amino acids. Trimming cost V 4 bases and J 4 bases, with 16 bases left between them. Germline loops: CDR1 DFQATT, CDR2 SNEGSKA (reference sequence). DNA of the CDR3: TGCAGTGCTATCCCTAGATGGGTTGCCACTGAAGCTTTCTTT. It encodes CSAIPRWVATEAFF.

The rearrangement joins TRBV20-1 to TRBJ2-5; TRBD1 aligns across 7 bases. The CDR3 runs to 15 residues. V lost 0 bases to trimming and J lost 3 bases; unmatched junction nucleotides: 7. In germline, CDR1 is DFQATT, CDR2 SNEGSKA (reference sequence). The DNA for the CDR3 is TGCAGTGCTAGAGAAAGTGGGACAGCAAAAGAGACCCAGTACTTC. Its protein is CSARESGTAKETQYF.

This clonotype was detected many times. The chain links TRBV6-5 to TRBJ1-5; no firm D call. Between the trimmed V and J ends, which lost 4 bases and 5 bases, there was a span of 15 bases. The CDR3 is made up of 15 amino acids. Germline values: CDR1 MNHEY, CDR2 SVGAGI. Written as DNA, the CDR3 is TGTGCCAGCAGTTCCTTCGTTAACAGCCATCAGCCCCAGCATTTT. Translation: CASSSFVNSHQPQHF.

V is TRBV27 and J is TRBJ2-7, with D maybe TRBD1 (6 bases). The ends were cut back, 4 bases at V and 6 bases at J, with 19 bases in the middle. CDR3 length: 15 amino acids. CDR1 and CDR2 from the germline V gene are MNHEY and SMNVEV (reference sequence). The CDR3 loop reads CASSWVRGYPLEQYF. The CDR3 region has the DNA TGTGCCAGCAGTTGGGTCAGGGGTTATCCCCTCGAGCAGTACTTC.

Ten or more counts support this clonotype. The gene calls are TRBV11-3 and TRBJ2-1; possible D gene TRBD2, 7 bases. The CDR3 has 16 amino acids. V gave up 4 bases and J gave up 6 bases, with 19 bases separating them. Germline assignment: CDR1 SGHNT and CDR2 YENEEA. CDR3 residues: CASSYGRTRGGNEQFF. As DNA, the CDR3 is TGTGCCAGCAGCTATGGGCGAACGAGGGGGGGCAATGAGCAGTTCTTC.

This clonotype came up a few times. The chain employs TRBV27 and TRBJ2-1; either TRBD1 or TRBD2 may fit D (6 bases each). Germline V gives CDR1 MNHEY, CDR2 SMNVEV (reference sequence). V was pared by 6 bases and J by 6 bases, with 18 bases between. The CDR3 runs to 15 residues. The CDR3 sequence: CASRALGGPRNEQFF. In DNA form, the CDR3 reads TGTGCCAGCAGGGCGCTAGGGGGGCCCCGCAATGAGCAGTTCTTC.

This clonotype showed up many times. V gene TRBV10-1 combines with J gene TRBJ2-7; possibly TRBD1 or TRBD2 for D (5 bases each). The germline V gene encodes CDR1 WNHNN and CDR2 SYGVQD (reference sequence). The CDR3 loop spans 13 amino acids. V lost 0 bases to trimming and J lost 6 bases, with 9 bases between them. DNA for the CDR3: TGCGCCAGCAGTGAGTCTGCCGGGGCCGAGCAGTACTTC. It specifies CASSESAGAEQYF.

This chain uses TRBV6-2 or TRBV6-3 with TRBJ2-3; 7 nucleotides line up with TRBD2. The CDR3 runs 16 residues. V lost 6 bases to trimming and J lost 2 bases; unmatched junction nucleotides: 11. The germline V gene has CDR1 MNHEY and CDR2 SVGEGT. The CDR3 DNA reads TGTGCCAGCAGCCGCGAGCGGGAAGACTTCACAGATACGCAGTATTTT. Translated: CASSREREDFTDTQYF.

This clonotype was counted at least ten times. This chain connects TRBV11-1 to TRBJ2-2; D unclear. Looked up from germline, CDR1 is SGHAT and CDR2 is FQDESV (reference sequence). This CDR3 is 13 amino acids long. V shed 4 bases and J shed 6 bases, with 9 bases lying between them. Written as DNA, the CDR3 is TGTGCCAGCAGCTCGTCAGTCCCCGGGGAGCTGTTTTTT. It encodes CASSSSVPGELFF.

The V and J genes are TRBV4-1 and TRBJ2-7; D gene ambiguous. This CDR3 region has 14 residues. Germline CDR1 and CDR2: MGHRA and YSYEKL. V lost 0 bases, J lost 0 bases, and 6 bases lay in between. The CDR3 loop is CASSQDRYSYEQYF. CDR3 DNA sequence: TGCGCCAGCAGCCAAGATAGGTACTCCTACGAGCAGTACTTC.

The chain has TRBV6-5 and TRBJ2-1, with no clear D. Germline V gene lookup returns CDR1 MNHEY and CDR2 SVGAGI. V was shortened by 2 bases and J by 6 bases, with 2 bases between the two germline ends. There are 11 residues in the CDR3. The DNA of the CDR3 is TGTGCCAGCAGTTACCTCAATGAGCAGTTCTTC. Amino acids: CASSYLNEQFF.